This T cell receptor beta chain is from a study of shared clonotypes between healthy human individuals. Points from the study as a whole: Rarefaction showed that sequencing of sorted subsets was incomplete (despite large depth).

Trimming removed 4 bases at V and 0 bases at J, with 16 bases between. The germline V gene has CDR1 MNHEY and CDR2 SMNVEV (reference sequence). This CDR3 is built from 17 residues. Profiled with immunoSEQ multiplex PCR; TCRdb holds only in-frame clones, not every one. This sample has about 380,000 clones; about 96% occur once, and the top ten carry about 0.32%. To note about this clone: Its antigen is currently unknown.

The receptor was isolated from a man in his thirties or forties in good health. The sample was memory CD8+ T cells sorted from blood. The subset: CD45RO+ cells pooled with CCR7-negative TemRA cells. V gene TRBV27 combines with J gene TRBJ1-3, with D possibly TRBD1 on 5 matching bases. The CDR3 region is CASSSRPQGISGNTIYF. Written as DNA, the CDR3 is TGTGCCAGCAGTTCACGGCCCCAGGGTATCTCTGGAAACACCATATATTTT.